The sequence of this TCR beta chain was determined in a study of vaccination and CD4 T cells after COVID-19. Study summary: In the convalescent cohort, there were six males and four females, two of them Hispanic. In the control cultures, a CEFX pool, an HIV-1 Nef pool, or no peptide was supplied. Participants were administered two doses of either the BNT162b2 or the mRNA-1273 vaccine. General study points: Post-infection sampling omitted early timepoints and covered relatively few convalescent patients.

With 6 bases removed from V and 0 bases from J, the gap between germline ends came to 15 bases. Germline V gene data show CDR1 as MDHEN and CDR2 as SYDVKM. The CDR3 totals 16 residues. About this clonotype: Its specificity is unknown.

Cultured CD4+ T cells had their DNA profiled by the Oncomine TCR Beta short-read assay. TCRdb re-called the PCR reads with MiXCR, one entry per CDR3 protein. This repertoire shows roughly 20,000 distinct CDR3 sequences, over 45% found once; its top ten account for around an eighth. This sample's treatment: roughly 10-day PBMC culture with coronavirus spike peptide pools or control peptides (ViraFEST assay). The material sequenced was cultured CD4+ T cells from blood. This sequence originates from a human donor with COVID-19. The rearrangement uses TRBV28 and TRBJ1-5; D is perhaps TRBD1 (5 bases). In DNA form, the CDR3 reads TGTGCCAGCAGGTCCGACAGCGACTATAGCAATCAGCCCCAGCATTTT. It translates to CASRSDSDYSNQPQHF. The full variable domain, completed using reference TRBV28 and TRBJ1-5, is DVKVTQSSRYLVKRTGEKVFLECVQDMDHENMFWYRQDPGLGLRLIYFSYDVKMKEKGDIPEGYSVSREKKERFSLILESASTNQTSMYLCASRSDSDYSNQPQHFGDGTRLSIL.